This T cell receptor (beta chain) was recorded in a study of OX40 agonist ivuxolimab in advanced cancers. Findings and caveats of the study: With doses of 0.1-3.0 mg/kg, partial responders showed among the lowest clonal expansion. CD4+ T cells averaged fewer expanded clones than CD8+ T cells.

Here immunoSEQ multiplex PCR was the method, and the copy in TCRdb shows in-frame clones only, minus some. The sample has 77,000 or so clones, approximately 89% seen once. On this clone itself: Its matching antigen is unknown.

This TCR was recovered from an adult with an advanced solid tumor such as melanoma, head and neck, liver or kidney cancer. The sequences come from CD4+ or CD8+ T cells sorted from blood, collected in a trial of the OX40 agonist ivuxolimab.

The CDR3 region is CASHRGYSPLHF. The CDR3 nucleotides are TGTGCCAGTCACAGGGGGTATTCACCCCTCCACTTT. The chain has TRBV28 and TRBJ1-6; TRBD1 matches 8 bases. The V gene's germline CDR1 is MDHEN and CDR2 SYDVKM. The trim removed 9 bases at V and 8 bases at J, leaving 3 bases unmatched. This CDR3 is 12 amino acids long.